Shown below are 25 T cell receptor beta chains from a single sample sequenced in a study of cytomegalovirus exposure and HLA in healthy donors. 13 Jbeta primers and 60 Vbeta primers were used for the PCR. The method was immunoSEQ multiplex PCR; TCRdb's version includes in-frame clones alone and lacks a portion of them. The table has fewer than 150,000 clones, roughly 83% seen once; the top ten hold around 4.1%. The source material was PBMCs. The receptors derive from a man between 35 and 55 years old in good health and CMV-seropositive.

The V gene is TRBV5-1, the J gene TRBJ2-1; TRBD1 is a possible D gene (5 bases). V was shortened by 2 bases and J by 0 bases, with 9 bases between the two germline ends. Germline V lookup: CDR1 SGHRS, CDR2 YFSETQ. This CDR3 spans 15 amino acids. Here the CDR3 DNA reads TGCGCCAGCAGCTTAGAAGGGGCCTCCTACAATGAGCAGTTCTTC. Translation gives CASSLEGASYNEQFF.

The rearrangement uses TRBV5-1 and TRBJ2-7; 12 bases fit TRBD2. The ends lost 3 bases at V and 7 bases at J; junction bases unmatched: 8. Germline CDR1 and CDR2: SGHRS and YFSETQ. The CDR3 runs to 15 residues. CDR3 coding DNA: TGCGCCAGCAGCTCCAGGACTAGCGGGGTGAGGGAGCAGTACTTC. Protein: CASSSRTSGVREQYF. Supplemented by reference TRBV5-1 and TRBJ2-7, the full variable domain reads KAGVTQTPRYLIKTRGQQVTLSCSPISGHRSVSWYQQTPGQGLQFLFEYFSETQRNKGNFPGRFSGRQFSNSRSEMNVSTLELGDSALYLCASSSRTSGVREQYFGPGTRLTVT.

The chain recombines TRBV5-1 with TRBJ2-1; 7 bases are a match to TRBD1. Unmatched junction bases numbered 15, after V lost 3 bases and J lost 0 bases. The CDR3 loop spans 19 amino acids. CDR1 and CDR2 from the germline V gene are SGHRS and YFSETQ. Here the CDR3 reads CASSSPRDRSEVSYNEQFF. The CDR3 DNA reads as TGCGCCAGCAGCTCCCCCCGGGACAGAAGCGAGGTCTCCTACAATGAGCAGTTCTTC.

The CDR3 DNA sequence: TGTGCCTGGAACCGGGGGTCGACCGGGGAGCTGTTTTTT. Its protein is CAWNRGSTGELFF. The chain couples TRBV30 to TRBJ2-2; D is possibly TRBD2 (6 bases). From germline, CDR1 is GTSNPN and CDR2 SVGIG (reference sequence). Trimming stripped 4 bases from V and 5 bases from J, with 11 bases between. The length of the CDR3 is 13 residues.

The gene calls are TRBV30 and TRBJ2-3; D gene uncertain. With 2 bases removed from V and 6 bases from J, the gap between germline ends came to 12 bases. The CDR3 is 13 amino acids. CDR1 is GTSNPN, CDR2 SVGIG, per germline (reference sequence). The CDR3 bases are TGTGCCTGGAGTTTTCAGTTCGGGGATACGCAGTATTTT. It codes for CAWSFQFGDTQYF. Combining the CDR3 with reference TRBV30 and TRBJ2-3 gives the whole variable domain SQTIHQWPATLVQPVGSPLSLECTVEGTSNPNLYWYRQAAGRGLQLLFYSVGIGQISSEVPQNLSASRPQDRQFILSSKKLLLSDSGFYLCAWSFQFGDTQYFGPGTRLTVL.

The V gene is TRBV5-1, the J gene TRBJ1-2; 7 bases are shared with TRBD1. CDR3 length equals 15 residues. Germline lookup yields CDR1 SGHRS and CDR2 YFSETQ. V lost 2 bases and J lost 2; bases outside the gene matches: 6. In nucleotides, the CDR3 is TGCGCCAGCAGCTTAAGGGGACAGCCAAACTATGGCTACACCTTC. Translating gives CASSLRGQPNYGYTF.

This CDR3 is CASAPGWGGTYEQYF. The CDR3 DNA sequence: TGTGCTAGTGCCCCGGGCTGGGGGGGCACCTACGAGCAGTACTTC. The rearrangement links TRBV12-5 to TRBJ2-5; a weak D match, TRBD2 (7 bases). The DNA end favors TRBJ2-7, so the J call may be wrong. Germline V lookup: CDR1 LGHNT, CDR2 FRNRAP. This CDR3 comprises 15 residues.

The rearrangement uses TRBV11-2 and TRBJ2-5; 9 bases line up with TRBD2. Germline CDR1 SGHAT, CDR2 FQNNGV. The CDR3 length is 17 residues. Trimming removed 0 bases from V and 2 bases from J; junction bases left unmatched: 7. CDR3 residues: CASSLDRGLARQETQYF. Here the CDR3 DNA reads TGTGCCAGCAGCTTAGATCGGGGACTAGCTAGACAAGAGACCCAGTACTTC.

The chain has TRBV7-9 and TRBJ2-3; 10 nucleotides line up with TRBD1. This CDR3 region has 16 residues. The J segment lost 6 bases and the V segment lost 5 bases, leaving 11 bases of the junction unmatched. Germline lookup yields CDR1 SEHNR and CDR2 FQNEAQ (reference sequence). The CDR3 DNA reads TGTGCCAGCAGCACCAACCGGGACAGGGGCGTCGATACGCAGTATTTT. As protein: CASSTNRDRGVDTQYF. The complete variable domain, with remaining parts taken from reference TRBV7-9 and TRBJ2-3, reads DTGVSQNPRHKITKRGQNVTFRCDPISEHNRLYWYRQTLGQGPEFLTYFQNEAQLEKSRLLSDRFSAERPKGSFSTLEIQRTEQGDSAMYLCASSTNRDRGVDTQYFGPGTRLTVL.

V usage is TRBV29-1 and J usage is TRBJ1-2; TRBD1 agrees at 10 bases. Germline V gene lookup returns CDR1 SQVTM and CDR2 ANQGSEA. Trimming removed 3 bases from V and 4 bases from J; junction bases left unmatched: 2. The CDR3 extends over 13 amino acids. The CDR3 region is CSVEGQGSYGYTF. CDR3 sequence (DNA): TGCAGCGTTGAGGGACAGGGGTCCTATGGCTACACCTTC.

This chain joins TRBV9 and TRBJ2-7; TRBD1 matches at 9 bases. Germline CDR1 is SGDLS and CDR2 is YYNGEE. The V segment lost 4 bases and the J segment 0 bases; nucleotides outside the gene matches: 8. This CDR3 comprises 16 residues. The CDR3 coding sequence is TGTGCCAGCAGCAGACCCGGGACAGGGAGCTCCTACGAGCAGTACTTC. Its translation is CASSRPGTGSSYEQYF. The full variable domain, completed using reference TRBV9 and TRBJ2-7, is DSGVTQTPKHLITATGQRVTLRCSPRSGDLSVYWYQQSLDQGLQFLIQYYNGEERAKGNILERFSAQQFPDLHSELNLSSLELGDSALYFCASSRPGTGSSYEQYFGPGTRLTVT.

V is TRBV5-1 and J is TRBJ2-1, with 11 bases matching TRBD2. Germline V gives CDR1 SGHRS, CDR2 YFSETQ. The V segment lost 4 bases and the J segment 4 bases; nucleotides outside the gene matches: 16. The length of the CDR3 is 19 residues. The CDR3 DNA sequence: TGCGCCAGCAGCCCCGTACAAACTAGCGGGGGAACCTTATACAATGAGCAGTTCTTC. Translation: CASSPVQTSGGTLYNEQFF.

V usage is TRBV30 and J usage is TRBJ1-1, with TRBD1 identical over 10 bases. Germline V lookup: CDR1 GTSNPN, CDR2 SVGIG (reference sequence). V dropped 3 bases and J dropped 2; count of bases not matched to a gene: 9. The CDR3 is made up of 16 amino acids. CDR3 in DNA: TGTGCCTGGAGCCCGGGACAGGGGTTTACCAACACTGAAGCTTTCTTT. Translated: CAWSPGQGFTNTEAFF.

A word on this clone: The junction departs from the called germline gene at one end, perhaps through a read error. The rearrangement links TRBV6-1 to TRBJ1-3; TRBD1 is a possible D gene (5 bases). CDR1 is MNHNS and CDR2 is SASEGT in the germline V gene. The CDR3 is made up of 18 amino acids. The CDR3: CAISGTGFYSFSGNTIYF. Here the CDR3 DNA reads TGTGCCATCAGTGGGACGGGGTTTTACTCGTTCTCTGGAAACACCATATATTTT.

This sequence joins TRBV6-5 and TRBJ1-1; 8 positions agree with TRBD1. CDR3 size: 13 residues. With V trimmed by 0 bases and J by 6 bases, 0 bases remained unmatched. Germline V gene lookup returns CDR1 MNHEY and CDR2 SVGAGI. The CDR3 spells CASSYSTGAEAFF. The CDR3 DNA sequence: TGTGCCAGCAGTTACTCGACAGGGGCTGAAGCTTTCTTT.

This chain connects TRBV19 to TRBJ1-6; D is perhaps TRBD1 (5 bases). The ends were cut back, 3 bases at V and 8 bases at J, with 14 bases in the middle. Germline V CDR1 and CDR2: LNHDA, SQIVND (reference sequence). The CDR3 sequence is 15 residues long. CDR3 DNA: TGTGCCAGTAGTATCGGTTGGGGCAGAGATTCACCCCTCCACTTT. Protein: CASSIGWGRDSPLHF.

This rearrangement joins TRBV5-1 to TRBJ2-1; 11 nucleotides match TRBD2. Germline V CDR1 and CDR2: SGHRS, YFSETQ. The CDR3 has 16 residues. The ends lost 2 bases at V and 3 bases at J; junction bases unmatched: 4. This CDR3 is CASSFRTSGFYNEQFF. The CDR3 coding sequence is TGCGCCAGCAGCTTCCGGACTAGCGGGTTCTACAATGAGCAGTTCTTC.

The chain joins TRBV27 to TRBJ2-7; D not certain. V was trimmed by 5 bases and J by 2 bases, leaving 10 bases between them. This CDR3 contains 13 residues. CDR1 MNHEY and CDR2 SMNVEV come from the germline V gene (reference sequence). The CDR3, as DNA: TGTGCCAGCAGTCCCCGACGGGCCTACGAGCAGTACTTC. It specifies CASSPRRAYEQYF.

The chain joins TRBV6-6 to TRBJ1-2; D may be TRBD1 (6 bases). V was clipped by 6 bases and J by 7 bases, with 18 bases between them. CDR3 length: 14 residues. Germline values: CDR1 MNHNY, CDR2 SVGAGI (reference sequence). The CDR3 coding sequence is TGTGCCAGCAGGCCTACAGGGAGCAGCTTTGGCTACACCTTC. As protein: CASRPTGSSFGYTF.

This sequence joins TRBV5-1 and TRBJ1-1; D is possibly TRBD1 (5 bases). The CDR3 runs 14 residues. The V gene lost 7 bases and the J gene lost 3 bases, with 16 bases spanning the gap. Germline V gene lookup returns CDR1 SGHRS and CDR2 YFSETQ. The CDR3, as DNA: TGCGCCAGCGGCGGGGACGGACGAGACACTGAAGCTTTCTTT. This encodes CASGGDGRDTEAFF.

A single count supports this clone. The rearrangement joins TRBV2 to TRBJ2-1; 9 nucleotides match TRBD2. The CDR3 covers 16 residues. J gave up 0 bases and V 7 bases, and 7 bases lay outside the gene matches. Germline-derived CDR1 and CDR2 are SNHLY and FYNNEI. The CDR3 DNA follows: TGTGCCAGCAAGGGCGGGGGGGCCCGCTCCTACAATGAGCAGTTCTTC. Amino acid sequence: CASKGGGARSYNEQFF.

J is TRBJ2-5 and V is TRBV10-3, with 11 nucleotides matching TRBD1. The CDR3 has 14 residues. The ends lost 6 bases at V and 1 base at J; junction bases unmatched: 1. The V gene's germline CDR1 is ENHRY and CDR2 SYGVKD. The CDR3 loop reads CAIRGTGGQETQYF. The CDR3 coding sequence is TGTGCCATCAGGGGGACAGGGGGCCAAGAGACCCAGTACTTC.

The gene calls are TRBV4-1 and TRBJ2-7; 12 nucleotides line up with TRBD2. Trimming took 4 bases from V and 0 from J; bases not matched to a gene: 7. Germline V CDR1 and CDR2: MGHRA, YSYEKL. This CDR3 has 17 residues. CDR3 region: CASSRLAGVKNSYEQYF. DNA of the CDR3: TGCGCCAGCAGCCGACTAGCGGGAGTAAAGAACTCCTACGAGCAGTACTTC.

The table lists this clone with a count of one. Here the CDR3 reads CAGTRERTGGNRETQYF. The CDR3 DNA follows: TGTGCCGGAACAAGGGAGAGGACAGGGGGCAACAGGGAGACCCAGTACTTC. This rearrangement joins TRBV2 to TRBJ2-5, with TRBD1 matching 11 bases. CDR3 length: 17 residues. Trimming removed 11 bases from V and 5 bases from J; junction bases left unmatched: 19. Germline loops: CDR1 SNHLY, CDR2 FYNNEI.

The V and J genes are TRBV9 and TRBJ2-5, with a tentative D call TRBD2 (5 bases). This CDR3 spans 15 amino acids. V dropped 4 bases and J dropped 5 bases, with 18 bases sitting between them. Germline V gene data show CDR1 as SGDLS and CDR2 as YYNGEE. The CDR3 DNA is TGTGCCAGCAGCCCCCGACCCACTAGTGGTGAGACCCAGTACTTC. Amino acid sequence: CASSPRPTSGETQYF.